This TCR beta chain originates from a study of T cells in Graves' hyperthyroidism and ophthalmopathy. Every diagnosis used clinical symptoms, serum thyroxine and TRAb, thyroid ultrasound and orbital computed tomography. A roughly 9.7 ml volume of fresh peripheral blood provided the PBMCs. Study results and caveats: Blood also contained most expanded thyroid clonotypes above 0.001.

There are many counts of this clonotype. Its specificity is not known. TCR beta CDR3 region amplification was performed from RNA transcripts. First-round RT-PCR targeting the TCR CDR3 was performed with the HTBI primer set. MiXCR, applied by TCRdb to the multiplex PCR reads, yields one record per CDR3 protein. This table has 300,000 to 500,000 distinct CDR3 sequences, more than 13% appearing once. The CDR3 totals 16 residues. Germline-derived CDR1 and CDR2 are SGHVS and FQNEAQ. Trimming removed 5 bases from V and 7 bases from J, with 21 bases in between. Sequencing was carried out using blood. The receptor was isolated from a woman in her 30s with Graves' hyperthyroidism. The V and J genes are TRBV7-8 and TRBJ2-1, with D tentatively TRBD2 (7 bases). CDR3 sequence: CASSLSSLGRGNEQFF. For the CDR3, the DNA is TGTGCCAGCAGCCTGTCTAGTCTAGGGAGGGGGAATGAGCAGTTCTTC.